The clone carrying this TCR beta chain occurred many times. As yet, its antigen is unknown. The authors prepared the TCRbeta library with unique molecular identifiers. TCRdb fed the PCR reads into MiXCR, producing one record per CDR3 protein. The sample shows about 47,000 distinct CDR3 sequences, 40% to 60% of them seen only once. The record originates from a study of T-cell reconstitution after alpha-beta-depleted transplantation in children. Study results and limitations: T-cell counts and diversity were attributed mostly to newly produced T cells one year after transplant. Surviving recipient T cells and thymic progenitors produced the high day-60 TCRbeta diversity seen in some patients. Where alpha-beta T cells came from about two months after transplant was reportedly several hundred expanded graft clones.

The germline gives CDR1 SGHDN, CDR2 FVKESK. V lost 1 base to trimming and J lost 5 bases, with 5 bases between them. CDR3 length: 12 residues. The sequencing used peripheral blood, collected before TCRalphabeta/CD19-depleted stem cell transplant. The J gene is TRBJ1-2, the V gene TRBV14; unclear D gene. This sequence was found in a boy in the first two years of life with SCID, due to receive a stem cell transplant. The CDR3 loop is CASSQGLYGYTF. The CDR3 DNA sequence: TGTGCCAGCAGCCAAGGTCTGTATGGCTACACCTTC.